These T cell receptor beta chains were read from a single sample in a study of shared clonotypes between healthy human individuals. TCRdb keeps only in-frame clones here, not all; method: immunoSEQ multiplex PCR. The sample contains around 2.1 million clones, around 93% of which appear only once. The source material was naive CD8+ T cells from PBMCs. These receptors were taken from a man in his late teens or twenties in good health. Some clones in this sample may be carry-over from other donors' samples. CDR3s include the opening cysteine and the closing phenylalanine or tryptophan. A D gene is named only where the DNA matches it firmly. Size is stated for part of the rows, as once, few or many counts, or as a class when the clone is expanded.

D gene: TRBD2; J gene: TRBJ2-3; V gene: TRBV9; clone size: -; CDR3 DNA: TGTGCCAGCAGCGTATGGGGGACTAGCGACACAGATACGCAGTATTTT; CDR3 protein: CASSVWGTSDTDTQYF
D gene: -; J gene: TRBJ1-4; V gene: TRBV5-6; clone size: -; CDR3 DNA: TGTGCCAGCAGCTTGCACCGGGACGGCCTCTATGAAAAACTGTTTTTT; CDR3 protein: CASSLHRDGLYEKLFF
D gene: TRBD2; J gene: TRBJ2-3; V gene: TRBV30; clone size: -; CDR3 DNA: TGTGCCTGGGGGGCTCTAGCGGGACCCACAGATACGCAGTATTTT; CDR3 protein: CAWGALAGPTDTQYF
D gene: -; J gene: TRBJ1-1; V gene: TRBV19; clone size: -; CDR3 DNA: TGTGCCAGTAGTATAGTGGGGGGCACTGAAGCTTTCTTT; CDR3 protein: CASSIVGGTEAFF
D gene: -; J gene: TRBJ1-4; V gene: TRBV4-3; clone size: -; CDR3 DNA: TGCGCCAGCAGCCAGGAGCATATCCGGGACGAGGGAACTAATGAAAAACTGTTTTTT; CDR3 protein: CASSQEHIRDEGTNEKLFF
D gene: -; J gene: TRBJ2-1; V gene: TRBV2; clone size: -; CDR3 DNA: TGTGCCAGCATAACCAATTCCTACAATGAGCAGTTCTTC; CDR3 protein: CASITNSYNEQFF
D gene: TRBD2; J gene: TRBJ2-1; V gene: TRBV27; clone size: -; CDR3 DNA: TGTGCCAGCAGTTTATTAGCGGGACCTCTCAATGAGCAGTTCTTC; CDR3 protein: CASSLLAGPLNEQFF
D gene: TRBD2; J gene: TRBJ2-7; V gene: TRBV5-4; clone size: once; CDR3 DNA: TGTGCCAGCAGCTTGGAGGGACTAGCGGGACCCGAGCAGTACTTC; CDR3 protein: CASSLEGLAGPEQYF
D gene: TRBD1; J gene: TRBJ2-1; V gene: TRBV7-7; clone size: -; CDR3 DNA: TGTGCCAGCAGCTTAGGTACAGGGGACAGGCTCCCCCACAATGAGCAGTTCTTC; CDR3 protein: CASSLGTGDRLPHNEQFF
D gene: TRBD1; J gene: TRBJ1-2; V gene: TRBV5-4; clone size: -; CDR3 DNA: TGTGCCAGCAGCCCAGACAGGGTAGAGGAGGACTACACCTTC; CDR3 protein: CASSPDRVEEDYTF
D gene: TRBD1; J gene: TRBJ2-7; V gene: TRBV14; clone size: -; CDR3 DNA: TGTGCCAGCAGCCCTCCGGGACAGGACCTCTACGAGCAGTACTTC; CDR3 protein: CASSPPGQDLYEQYF
D gene: TRBD2; J gene: TRBJ2-1; V gene: TRBV7-8; clone size: -; CDR3 DNA: TGTGCCAGCAGCTCTTCGGCGGGAGGCCCTAATGAGCAGTTCTTC; CDR3 protein: CASSSSAGGPNEQFF
D gene: -; J gene: TRBJ2-2; V gene: TRBV19; clone size: -; CDR3 DNA: TGTGCCAGTAGTATCCCTCGGGAACTGGCCGGGGAGCTGTTTTTT; CDR3 protein: CASSIPRELAGELFF
D gene: -; J gene: TRBJ2-7; V gene: TRBV4-1; clone size: -; CDR3 DNA: TGCGCCAGCAGCGCGGCCAGACTTTACGAGCAGTACTTC; CDR3 protein: CASSAARLYEQYF
D gene: -; J gene: TRBJ1-1; V gene: TRBV4-1; clone size: -; CDR3 DNA: TGCGCCAGCAGCCAAAAGAACACTGAAGCTTTCTTT; CDR3 protein: CASSQKNTEAFF
D gene: TRBD2; J gene: TRBJ2-2; V gene: TRBV4-3; clone size: -; CDR3 DNA: TGCGCCAGCAGCCAAGAAGGAGGCGGACTAGCGGTAGGGAACACCGGGGAGCTGTTTTTT; CDR3 protein: CASSQEGGGLAVGNTGELFF
D gene: -; J gene: TRBJ2-7; V gene: TRBV7-9; clone size: -; CDR3 DNA: TGTGCCAGCAGCGAAAACGTTAACAGGTCTACCTACGAGCAGTACTTC; CDR3 protein: CASSENVNRSTYEQYF
D gene: -; J gene: TRBJ1-1; V gene: TRBV19; clone size: -; CDR3 DNA: TGTGCCAGTAGTATGGGGCGGGGGTATGAAGCTTTCTTT; CDR3 protein: CASSMGRGYEAFF
D gene: TRBD1; J gene: TRBJ2-7; V gene: TRBV10-1; clone size: -; CDR3 DNA: TGCGCCAGCAGCGAAGGGACAGGGAACGAGCAGTACTTC; CDR3 protein: CASSEGTGNEQYF
D gene: -; J gene: TRBJ1-5; V gene: TRBV7-8; clone size: -; CDR3 DNA: TGTGCCAGCAGCTCCCAGGGGAATAGCAATCAGCCCCAGCATTTT; CDR3 protein: CASSSQGNSNQPQHF